These 24 T cell receptor beta chains share one sample of origin, sequenced in a study of molecular identifiers for immune sequencing clone quantification. TCRdb called the PCR reads again in MiXCR, with one record for every CDR3 protein. The repertoire holds approximately 550,000 distinct CDR3 sequences, with 20% to 25% as singletons. Sequencing used naive CD8+ T cells from blood, with Jurkat cell RNA spiked in. Subset given: FACS-sorted CD8+CD4-CCR7+CD45RA+ naive T cells. All receptors derive from a human donor in good health. Some libraries in this study had Jurkat cell RNA spiked in.

The rearrangement joins TRBV4-1 to TRBJ1-5; 12 positions match TRBD1. Germline trimming cut 1 base from V and 3 bases from J; bases unmatched to any gene: 13. In germline, CDR1 is MGHRA, CDR2 YSYEKL. The CDR3 length is 20 residues. The CDR3 sequence: CASSQAALSGTGGDNQPQHF. Here the CDR3 DNA reads TGCGCCAGCAGCCAAGCTGCTCTTTCCGGGACAGGGGGCGACAATCAGCCCCAGCATTTT.

The chain is built from TRBV6-5 and TRBJ1-2, with D perhaps TRBD1 (5 bases). V gave up 2 bases and J gave up 5 bases, with 9 bases separating them. This CDR3 is built from 13 residues. Germline CDR1 reads MNHEY; CDR2 reads SVGAGI. The CDR3 nucleotides are TGTGCCAGCAGTTACAGGGGAGGATATGGCTACACCTTC. The encoded protein is CASSYRGGYGYTF.

V and J are TRBV13 and TRBJ2-3, with a weak D call TRBD2 (5 bases). The CDR3 loop spans 15 amino acids. Between the trimmed V and J ends, which lost 3 bases and 1 base, there was a span of 11 bases. Germline CDR1 is PRHDT and CDR2 is FYEKMQ (reference sequence). The CDR3 region has the DNA TGTGCCAGCAGCTTCGTTGGAGCGGGCACAGATACGCAGTATTTT. Translated, it gives CASSFVGAGTDTQYF.

The J gene is TRBJ1-4, the V gene TRBV9; 9 bases line up with TRBD1. The length of the CDR3 is 15 residues. The V and J ends lost 4 bases and 6 bases, in that order; junction bases with no gene match: 7. Germline lookup yields CDR1 SGDLS and CDR2 YYNGEE. The CDR3 bases are TGTGCCAGCAGCCCACCAACAGGGGGCTATGAAAAACTGTTTTTT. Its translation is CASSPPTGGYEKLFF.

This clonotype was picked up a small number of times. A much larger clone sits a single nucleotide away, making a read error possible. This sequence joins TRBV7-9 and TRBJ2-1; D remains unclear. Germline assignment: CDR1 SEHNR and CDR2 FQNEAQ (reference sequence). Trimming left V 3 bases short and J 5 bases short, with 2 bases between. The CDR3 consists of 11 residues. In nucleotides, the CDR3 is TGTGCCAGCAGCTTCCACAATGAGCAGTTCTTC. This translates into CASSFHNEQFF.

As concerns this clonotype: This CDR3 fails to terminate in the conserved phenylalanine or tryptophan, so it likely reflects a read error. The chain has TRBV6-2 or TRBV6-3 and TRBJ1-1; D perhaps matches TRBD1 (5 bases). The germline gives CDR1 MNHEY, CDR2 SVGEGT. V shed 2 bases and J shed 3 bases, with 13 bases lying between them. The CDR3 extends over 15 amino acids. CDR3 loop: CASSYPLGGDTEAFL. The CDR3 coding sequence is TGTGCCAGCAGTTACCCCCTCGGGGGGGACACTGAAGCTTTCTTA.

Ten or more counts support this clonotype. The V and J genes are TRBV7-8 and TRBJ1-5; possible D gene TRBD1, 6 bases. The V end lost 5 bases, the J end lost 2 bases, and 13 bases lay between the germline ends. Germline V lookup: CDR1 SGHVS, CDR2 FQNEAQ. The CDR3 has 15 amino acids. The CDR3 bases are TGTGCCAGCAGCCGAGGGGGAGTGGGCAATCAGCCCCAGCATTTT. Translated, it gives CASSRGGVGNQPQHF.

This clonotype has at least ten counts. V is TRBV5-6 and J is TRBJ2-3; D might be TRBD2 (5 bases). Germline V lookup: CDR1 SGHDT, CDR2 YYEEEE. V lost 1 base and J 6 bases, leaving 21 bases between the germline ends. The length of the CDR3 is 17 residues. CDR3 loop: CASSLFPAVSTEDTQYF. The CDR3 coding sequence is TGTGCCAGCAGCTTGTTTCCAGCGGTTTCAACAGAGGATACGCAGTATTTT.

In this sample, this clonotype turned up many times. The gene calls are TRBV7-9 and TRBJ1-1; no clear D gene. V dropped 5 bases and J dropped 8 bases, with 15 bases sitting between them. The CDR3 covers 13 residues. Germline CDR1 is SEHNR and CDR2 is FQNEAQ (reference sequence). The CDR3 coding sequence is TGTGCCAGCAGCGCCATACCCGGGAGCGAAGCTTTCTTT. This translates into CASSAIPGSEAFF.

This clonotype has at least ten counts. The chain joins TRBV6-2 or TRBV6-3 to TRBJ1-1, with D possibly matching TRBD1 (5 bases). The CDR3 is 14 residues long. Trimming took 6 bases from V and 6 from J, leaving 17 bases between them. Per germline, CDR1 MNHEY and CDR2 SVGEGT. CDR3 in amino acids: CASRAGTAFSEAFF. CDR3 coding DNA: TGTGCCAGCAGGGCCGGGACGGCCTTCTCTGAAGCTTTCTTT.

V gene TRBV28 combines with J gene TRBJ2-7; 8 bases align to TRBD2. The CDR3 extends over 14 amino acids. The V and J ends lost 5 bases and 2 bases, in that order; junction bases with no gene match: 5. Per germline, CDR1 MDHEN and CDR2 SYDVKM. In DNA form, the CDR3 reads TGTGCCAGCAGTCAGACTAGCGCCCCCTACGAGCAGTACTTC. Translating gives CASSQTSAPYEQYF.

This clonotype was seen repeatedly, ten times or more. The V gene is TRBV6-2 or TRBV6-3, the J gene TRBJ2-7; no definite D call. With 6 bases removed from V and 3 bases from J, the gap between germline ends came to 12 bases. CDR1 is MNHEY, CDR2 SVGEGT, per germline. The CDR3 loop spans 13 amino acids. In DNA form, the CDR3 reads TGTGCCAGCAGCCGGACGGATTACTACGAGCAGTACTTC. It codes for CASSRTDYYEQYF.

About this clonotype: A much larger clone differs by one base, so this may be a read error. Here the CDR3 reads CASSRVGPDTQYF. The CDR3 DNA sequence: TGTGCCAGCAGCCGGGTCGGTCCAGATACGCAGTATTTT. This chain uses TRBV14 with TRBJ2-3; no clear D. Germline CDR1 reads SGHDN; CDR2 reads FVKESK. The V gene lost 4 bases and the J gene lost 4 bases, with 9 bases spanning the gap. The CDR3 totals 13 residues.

Concerning this clonotype: A read error may be the cause here, since a much bigger clone is one base away. The rearrangement uses TRBV7-8 and TRBJ2-3; D is ambiguous. Trimming removed 7 bases at V and 3 bases at J, with 14 bases between. Looked up from germline, CDR1 is SGHVS and CDR2 is FQNEAQ. The CDR3 runs to 14 residues. The CDR3 loop is CASTPGPGTDTQYF. CDR3 bases: TGTGCCAGCACCCCTGGACCCGGGACAGATACGCAGTATTTT.

The genes are TRBV7-9 and TRBJ1-1, with D possibly TRBD1 on 5 matching bases. Trimming pared 5 bases from V and 2 bases from J, leaving 12 bases between. Germline assignment: CDR1 SEHNR and CDR2 FQNEAQ (reference sequence). CDR3 length: 14 amino acids. The CDR3 nucleotides are TGTGCCAGCAGCGGAGACCAGGGAAACACTGAAGCTTTCTTT. This encodes CASSGDQGNTEAFF.

This clonotype was seen a handful of times. The chain uses TRBV27 and TRBJ1-2, with TRBD1 as a possible D gene (5 bases). V was pared by 7 bases and J by 3 bases, with 12 bases between. The CDR3 spans 13 residues. Germline CDR1 MNHEY, CDR2 SMNVEV (reference sequence). CDR3 region: CASMGETDYGYTF. CDR3 in DNA: TGTGCCAGCATGGGGGAGACAGACTATGGCTACACCTTC.

This clonotype has more than one count but fewer than ten. The chain is built from TRBV28 and TRBJ2-5, with a weak D call TRBD1 (5 bases). The germline V gene encodes CDR1 MDHEN and CDR2 SYDVKM. The germline V and J ends were trimmed by 5 bases and 5 bases, with 18 bases remaining between them. CDR3 length: 15 residues. The CDR3 nucleotides are TGTGCCAGCAGTCACTATTATGGGGCGACGGAGACCCAGTACTTC. Amino acid sequence: CASSHYYGATETQYF.

This clonotype was counted between two and nine times. The CDR3 here is CASSPWTGTNVEQYF. Here the CDR3 DNA reads TGTGCCAGCAGCCCCTGGACAGGGACCAACGTCGAGCAGTACTTC. The chain combines TRBV7-9 with TRBJ2-7; 8 bases match TRBD1. Germline assignment: CDR1 SEHNR and CDR2 FQNEAQ (reference sequence). V was pared by 5 bases and J by 6 bases, with 12 bases of the junction left unmatched. The CDR3 runs to 15 residues. Supplemented by reference TRBV7-9 and TRBJ2-7, the full variable domain reads DTGVSQNPRHKITKRGQNVTFRCDPISEHNRLYWYRQTLGQGPEFLTYFQNEAQLEKSRLLSDRFSAERPKGSFSTLEIQRTEQGDSAMYLCASSPWTGTNVEQYFGPGTRLTVT.

This clonotype was recorded at least ten times. The V gene is TRBV7-6, the J gene TRBJ2-7; D remains unclear. CDR1 and CDR2 (germline): SGHVS, FNYEAQ. The CDR3 extends over 14 amino acids. Deletions cut 4 bases from V and 4 bases from J, with 14 bases between. The CDR3 spells CASSSGSGGYEQYF. The CDR3 region has the DNA TGTGCCAGCAGCTCCGGTTCCGGTGGGTACGAGCAGTACTTC.

The V call is TRBV19, the J call TRBJ2-7, with 10 bases matching TRBD2. With 4 bases clipped from V and 4 bases from J, the junction kept 7 bases outside the gene matches. Looked up from germline, CDR1 is LNHDA and CDR2 is SQIVND (reference sequence). The CDR3 has 15 amino acids. The CDR3 loop reads CASSTNGLAVYEQYF. CDR3 sequence (DNA): TGTGCCAGTAGTACAAACGGACTAGCGGTGTACGAGCAGTACTTC.

The CDR3 loop is CASSQGPGLDGDEQFF. The CDR3 coding sequence is TGCGCCAGCAGCCAAGGCCCGGGACTAGATGGCGATGAGCAGTTCTTC. The rearrangement links TRBV4-1 to TRBJ2-1; 8 nucleotides agree with TRBD2. Germline lookup yields CDR1 MGHRA and CDR2 YSYEKL. The CDR3 is 16 amino acids. Germline trimming cut 1 base from V and 8 bases from J; bases unmatched to any gene: 10.

In regard to this clonotype: A much more abundant neighbour one base away suggests this may be a read error. The chain couples TRBV7-2 to TRBJ2-5; D remains unclear. V lost 5 bases to trimming and J lost 1 base, with 14 bases between them. CDR1 is SGHTA, CDR2 FQGNSA, per germline. CDR3 size: 15 residues. This chain's CDR3 is CASSNQTHSQETQYF. The DNA for the CDR3 is TGTGCCAGCAGCAACCAAACACATTCCCAAGAGACCCAGTACTTC.

There are many counts of this clonotype. The chain is built from TRBV27 and TRBJ1-5; D call uncertain. This CDR3 contains 14 residues. CDR1 is MNHEY, CDR2 SMNVEV, per germline (reference sequence). V lost 3 bases, J lost 2 bases, and 8 bases lay in between. In DNA, the CDR3 is TGTGCCAGCAGTTTTCGGGGAGGCAATCAGCCCCAGCATTTT. Its protein is CASSFRGGNQPQHF.

This clonotype has at least ten counts. The rearrangement uses TRBV7-6 and TRBJ2-2, with no clear D. The germline V gene encodes CDR1 SGHVS and CDR2 FNYEAQ. The germline V and J ends were trimmed by 4 bases and 4 bases, with 10 bases remaining between them. The CDR3 spans 14 residues. In nucleotides, the CDR3 is TGTGCCAGCAGCTACGGGCAGTTCACCGGGGAGCTGTTTTTT. Its protein product is CASSYGQFTGELFF. The full variable domain, rest sourced from reference TRBV7-6 and TRBJ2-2, is GAGVSQSPRYKVTKRGQDVALRCDPISGHVSLYWYRQALGQGPEFLTYFNYEAQQDKSGLPNDRFSAERPEGSISTLTIQRTEQRDSAMYRCASSYGQFTGELFFGEGSRLTVL.